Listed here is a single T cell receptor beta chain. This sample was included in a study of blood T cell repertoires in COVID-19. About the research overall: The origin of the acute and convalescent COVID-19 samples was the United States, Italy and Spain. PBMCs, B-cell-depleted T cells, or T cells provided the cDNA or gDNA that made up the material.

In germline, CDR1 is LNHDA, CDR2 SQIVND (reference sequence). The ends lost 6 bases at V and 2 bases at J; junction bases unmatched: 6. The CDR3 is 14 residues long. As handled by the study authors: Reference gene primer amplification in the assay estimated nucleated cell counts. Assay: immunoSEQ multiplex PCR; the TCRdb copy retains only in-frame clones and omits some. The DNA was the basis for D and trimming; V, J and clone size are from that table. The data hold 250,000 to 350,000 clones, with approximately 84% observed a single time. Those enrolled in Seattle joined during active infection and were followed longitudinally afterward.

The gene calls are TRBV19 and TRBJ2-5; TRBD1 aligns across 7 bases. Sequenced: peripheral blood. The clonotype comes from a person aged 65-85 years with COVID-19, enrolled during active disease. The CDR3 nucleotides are TGTGCCAGTAGGAGCCAGGGGGATCAAGAGACCCAGTACTTC. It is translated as CASRSQGDQETQYF.